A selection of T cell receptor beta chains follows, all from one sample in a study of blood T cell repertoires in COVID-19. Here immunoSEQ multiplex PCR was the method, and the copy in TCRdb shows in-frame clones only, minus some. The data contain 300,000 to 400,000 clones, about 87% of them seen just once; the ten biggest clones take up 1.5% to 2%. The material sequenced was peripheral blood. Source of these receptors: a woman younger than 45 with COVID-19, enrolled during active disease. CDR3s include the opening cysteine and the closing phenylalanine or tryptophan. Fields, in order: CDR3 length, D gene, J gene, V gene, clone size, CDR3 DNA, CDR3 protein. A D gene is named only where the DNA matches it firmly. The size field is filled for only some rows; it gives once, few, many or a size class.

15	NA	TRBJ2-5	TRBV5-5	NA	TGTGCCAGCAGCCCCGCAGGCCCACGCCAAGAGACCCAGTACTTC	CASSPAGPRQETQYF
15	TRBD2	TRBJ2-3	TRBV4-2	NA	TGTGCCAGCAGCTTAGCGGGGGGGCCTGGAGATACGCAGTATTTT	CASSLAGGPGDTQYF
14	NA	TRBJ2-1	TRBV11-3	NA	TGTGCCAGCAGCTTAGGCCCGCGTAGCAATGAGCAGTTCTTC	CASSLGPRSNEQFF
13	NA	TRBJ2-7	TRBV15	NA	TGTGCCACCAGCAGAGGACAGCAATACGAGCAGTACTTC	CATSRGQQYEQYF
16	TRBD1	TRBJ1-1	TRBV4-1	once	TGCGCCAGCAGCCCATGGACAGGGGACGGGAGCACTGAAGCTTTCTTT	CASSPWTGDGSTEAFF
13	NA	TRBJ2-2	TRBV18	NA	TGTGCCAGCTCACCAACGGGCACCGGGGAGCTGTTTTTT	CASSPTGTGELFF
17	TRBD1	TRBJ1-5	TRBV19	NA	TGTGCCAGTAGTACACCTCGGAGGGGGCTTAGCAATCAGCCCCAGCATTTT	CASSTPRRGLSNQPQHF
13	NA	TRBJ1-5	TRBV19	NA	TGTGCCACAATTGACAGGCCCAATCAGCCCCAGCATTTT	CATIDRPNQPQHF
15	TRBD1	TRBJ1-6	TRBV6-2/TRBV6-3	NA	TGTGCCAGCAGTTACTCGGGACAGGGGCATTCACCCCTCCACTTT	CASSYSGQGHSPLHF
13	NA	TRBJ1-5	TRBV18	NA	TGTGCCAGCTCACCCGGACTCAATCAGCCCCAGCATTTT	CASSPGLNQPQHF
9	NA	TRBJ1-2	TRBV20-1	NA	TGCAGTGCTAGTCCGGGCTACACCTTC	CSASPGYTF
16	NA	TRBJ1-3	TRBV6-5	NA	TGTGCCAGCAGTTACTCTAGTGAGACAGTAGGAAACACCATATATTTT	CASSYSSETVGNTIYF
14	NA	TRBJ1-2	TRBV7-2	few	TGTGCCAGCAGACAGGGAGCGATCTCCTATGGCTACACCTTC	CASRQGAISYGYTF
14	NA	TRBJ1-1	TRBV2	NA	TGTGCCAGCAAGGGCAGACCGGGGGACACTGAAGCTTTCTTT	CASKGRPGDTEAFF
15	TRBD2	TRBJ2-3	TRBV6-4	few	TGTGCCAGCAGTTTAGAAGGGACTAGCGGAGATACGCAGTATTTT	CASSLEGTSGDTQYF
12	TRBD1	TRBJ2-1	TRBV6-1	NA	TGTGCCAGCAGTGAATTTGGGACAGCACAGTTCTTC	CASSEFGTAQFF
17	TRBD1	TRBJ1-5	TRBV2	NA	TGTGCCAGCAGGGACCCCGGGACAGGTTATAGCAATCAGCCCCAGCATTTT	CASRDPGTGYSNQPQHF
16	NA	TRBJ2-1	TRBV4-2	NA	TGTGCCAGCAGCCAAGATCAAGATCCTACCGGTCTATTTCAGTTCTTC	CASSQDQDPTGLFQFF
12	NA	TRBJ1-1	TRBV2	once	TGTGCCAGCAGCCTTAGGGGCACTGAAGCTTTCTTT	CASSLRGTEAFF
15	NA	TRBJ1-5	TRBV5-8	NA	TGTGCCCGGAAGACAGACTGCTTTCTTAATCAGCCCCAGCATTTT	CARKTDCFLNQPQHF
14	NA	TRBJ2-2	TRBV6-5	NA	TGTGCCAGCAGTTACGCAGTTAACACCGGGGAGCTGTTTTTT	CASSYAVNTGELFF
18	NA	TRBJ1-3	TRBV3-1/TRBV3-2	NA	TGTGCCAGCAGCCAAGATTGGAGGGGAATTATGGGAGGAAACACCATATATTTT	CASSQDWRGIMGGNTIYF
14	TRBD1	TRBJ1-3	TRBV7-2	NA	TGTGCCAGCAGCTCGACGAGACAGGGACACACCATATATTTT	CASSSTRQGHTIYF
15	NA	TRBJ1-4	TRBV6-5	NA	TGTGCCAGCAGTTATTCGCCCCTTACAGGAGAAAAACTGTTTTTT	CASSYSPLTGEKLFF